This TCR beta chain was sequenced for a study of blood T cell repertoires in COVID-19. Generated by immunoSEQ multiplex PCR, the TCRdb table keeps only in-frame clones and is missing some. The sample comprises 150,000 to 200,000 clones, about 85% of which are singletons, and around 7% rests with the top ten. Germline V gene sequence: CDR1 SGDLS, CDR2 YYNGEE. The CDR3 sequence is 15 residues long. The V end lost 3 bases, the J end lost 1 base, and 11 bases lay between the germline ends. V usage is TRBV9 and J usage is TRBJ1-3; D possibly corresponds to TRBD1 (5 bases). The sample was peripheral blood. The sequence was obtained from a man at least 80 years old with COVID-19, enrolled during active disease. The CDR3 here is CASSASGGSGNTIYF. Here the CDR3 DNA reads TGTGCCAGCAGCGCCAGCGGGGGATCTGGAAACACCATATATTTT.